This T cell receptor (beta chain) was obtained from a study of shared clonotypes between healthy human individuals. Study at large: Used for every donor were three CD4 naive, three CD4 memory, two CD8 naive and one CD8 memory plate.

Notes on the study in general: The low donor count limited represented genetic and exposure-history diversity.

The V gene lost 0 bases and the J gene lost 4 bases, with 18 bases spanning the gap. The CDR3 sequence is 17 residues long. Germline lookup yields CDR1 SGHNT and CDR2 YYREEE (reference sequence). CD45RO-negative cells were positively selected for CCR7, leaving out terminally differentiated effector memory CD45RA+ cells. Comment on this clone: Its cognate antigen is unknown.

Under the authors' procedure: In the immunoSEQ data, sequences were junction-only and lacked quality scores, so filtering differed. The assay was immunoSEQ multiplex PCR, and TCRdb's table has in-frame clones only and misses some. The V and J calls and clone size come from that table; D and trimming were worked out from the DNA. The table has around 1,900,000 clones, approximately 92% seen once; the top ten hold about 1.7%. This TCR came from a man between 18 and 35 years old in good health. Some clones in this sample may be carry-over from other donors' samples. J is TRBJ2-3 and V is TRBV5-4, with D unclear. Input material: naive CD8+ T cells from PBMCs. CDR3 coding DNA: TGTGCCAGCAGCTTGGCTGTATTACTCAACCCTGCAGATACGCAGTATTTT. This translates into CASSLAVLLNPADTQYF.